Included here is one T cell receptor beta chain sequence, with context. This specimen comes from a study of shared T cell receptors in the human thymus. V dropped 2 bases and J dropped 6 bases, with 11 bases sitting between them. Germline V CDR1 and CDR2: KGHSH, LQKENI. CDR3 length: 14 amino acids. Here immunoSEQ multiplex PCR was the method, and the copy in TCRdb shows in-frame clones only, minus some. In the table there are around 730,000 clones, 80% to 90% of which are singletons. A further study also used this sample, focusing on human thymus T cells. That paper states: Related reports documented highly overlapping thymic repertoires among unrelated individuals.

The TCR sequence derives from a girl under two years old with a congenital heart defect. V is TRBV18 and J is TRBJ1-5; D ambiguous. Sample: thymocytes. The CDR3 DNA reads as TGTGCCAGCTCACCAGGGCCGAGATTTCAGCCCCAGCATTTT. Residues: CASSPGPRFQPQHF.